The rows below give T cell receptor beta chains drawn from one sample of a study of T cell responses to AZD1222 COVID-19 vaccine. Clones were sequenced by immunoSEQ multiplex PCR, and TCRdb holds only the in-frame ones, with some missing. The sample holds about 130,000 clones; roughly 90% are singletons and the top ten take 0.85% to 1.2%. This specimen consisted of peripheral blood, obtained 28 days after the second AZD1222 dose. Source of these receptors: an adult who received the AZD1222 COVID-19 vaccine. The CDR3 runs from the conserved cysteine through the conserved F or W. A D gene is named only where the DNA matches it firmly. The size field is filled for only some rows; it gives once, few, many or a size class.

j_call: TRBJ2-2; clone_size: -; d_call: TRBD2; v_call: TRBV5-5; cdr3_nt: TGTGCCAGCAGTCTAGCGGCGAACACCGGGGAGCTGTTTTTT; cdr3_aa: CASSLAANTGELFF
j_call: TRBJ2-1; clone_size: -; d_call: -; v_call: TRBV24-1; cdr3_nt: TGTGCCACCAGTGATCACGGGCCCTCTCCCAATGAGCAGTTCTTC; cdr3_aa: CATSDHGPSPNEQFF
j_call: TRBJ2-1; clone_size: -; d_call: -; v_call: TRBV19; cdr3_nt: TGTGCCAGTAGTATCGCGGGCGGGCCCCCCTACAATGAGCAGTTCTTC; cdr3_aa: CASSIAGGPPYNEQFF
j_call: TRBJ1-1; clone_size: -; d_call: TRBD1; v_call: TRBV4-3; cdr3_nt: TGCGCCAGCAGCTGGGGACAGGGGCAGGCGACTGAAGCTTTCTTT; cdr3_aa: CASSWGQGQATEAFF
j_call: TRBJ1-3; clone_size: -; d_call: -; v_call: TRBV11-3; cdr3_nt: TGTGCCAGCAGCTTAGGGCCTCCCCGACCACCTGGAAACACCATATATTTT; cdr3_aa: CASSLGPPRPPGNTIYF
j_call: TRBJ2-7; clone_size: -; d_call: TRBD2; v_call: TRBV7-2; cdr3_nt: TGTGCCAGCAGCACCCAAGCGGGGACCTACGAGCAGTACTTC; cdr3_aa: CASSTQAGTYEQYF
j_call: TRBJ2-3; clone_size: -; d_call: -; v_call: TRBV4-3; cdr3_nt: TGCGCCAGCAGCACCCACTCAAAGGCCGATACGCAGTATTTT; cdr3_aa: CASSTHSKADTQYF
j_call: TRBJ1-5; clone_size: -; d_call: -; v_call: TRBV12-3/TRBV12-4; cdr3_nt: TGTGCCAGCTGCTTTGGGGCTCGGCAGCCCCAGCATTTT; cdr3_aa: CASCFGARQPQHF
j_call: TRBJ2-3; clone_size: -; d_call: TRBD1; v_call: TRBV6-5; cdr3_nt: TGTGCCAGTTGGGAAGGGGGCTGGGATACGCAGTATTTT; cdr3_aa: CASWEGGWDTQYF
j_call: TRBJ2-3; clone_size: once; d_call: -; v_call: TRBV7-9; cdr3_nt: TGTGCCAGCAGCCCTAGTACTCAAGCAGATACGCAGTATTTT; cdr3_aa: CASSPSTQADTQYF
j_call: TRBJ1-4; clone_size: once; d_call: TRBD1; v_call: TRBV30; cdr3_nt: TGTGCCTGGAACCACGGGACAGGGAGTTTT; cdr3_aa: CAWNHGTGSF
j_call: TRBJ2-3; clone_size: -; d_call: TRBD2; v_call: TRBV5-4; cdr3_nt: TGTGCCAGCAGCCGCGGGACTAGCGGCCTTGCAGGGGATCCAGATACGCAGTATTTT; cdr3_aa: CASSRGTSGLAGDPDTQYF
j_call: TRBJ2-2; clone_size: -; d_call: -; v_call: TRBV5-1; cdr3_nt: TGCGCCAGCAGCTTTCTACAGGGAAACACCGGGGAGCTGTTTTTT; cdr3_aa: CASSFLQGNTGELFF
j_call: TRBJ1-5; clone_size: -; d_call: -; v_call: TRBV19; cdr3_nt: TGTGCCAGTACCAATGGGGGGTGGGGCCAGCCCCAGCATTTT; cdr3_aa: CASTNGGWGQPQHF
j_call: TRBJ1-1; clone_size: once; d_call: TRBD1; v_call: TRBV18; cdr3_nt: TGTGCCAGCTCAATGGGACAGGGCCTAACGTATGAAGCTTTCTTT; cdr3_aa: CASSMGQGLTYEAFF
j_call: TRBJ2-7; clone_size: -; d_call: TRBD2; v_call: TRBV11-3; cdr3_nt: TGTGCCAGCAGCTCTACTAGCGCCGAGCAGTACTTC; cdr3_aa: CASSSTSAEQYF
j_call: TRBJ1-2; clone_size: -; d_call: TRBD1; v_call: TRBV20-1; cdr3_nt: TGCAGTGCAAGGACAGGGGAAGGCACCTTC; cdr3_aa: CSARTGEGTF
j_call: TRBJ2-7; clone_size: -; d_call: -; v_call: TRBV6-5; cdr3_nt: TGTGCCAGCAGTTTAGGATCCGAGCAGTACTTC; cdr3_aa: CASSLGSEQYF
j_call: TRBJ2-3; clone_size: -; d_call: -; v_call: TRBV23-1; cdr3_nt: TGCGCCAGCAGCGAATCTGGGGGAATCACAGATACGCAGTATTTT; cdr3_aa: CASSESGGITDTQYF
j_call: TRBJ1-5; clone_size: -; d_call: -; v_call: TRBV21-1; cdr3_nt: TGTGCCAGCAGCAAAGTGGAGGTGAGGAGCAATCAGCCCCAGCATTTT; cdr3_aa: CASSKVEVRSNQPQHF
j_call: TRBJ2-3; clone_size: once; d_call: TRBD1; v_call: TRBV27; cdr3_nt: TGTGCCAGCAGTCCCCCGACAGGGAATACGCAGTATTTT; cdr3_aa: CASSPPTGNTQYF
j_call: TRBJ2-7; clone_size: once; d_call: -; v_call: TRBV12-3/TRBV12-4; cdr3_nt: TGTGCCAGCAGTTTAGCGAACAGGGCCCCTGAGTACTTC; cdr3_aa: CASSLANRAPEYF
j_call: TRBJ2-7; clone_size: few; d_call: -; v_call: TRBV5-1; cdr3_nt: TGCGCCAGCAGCTTAAGTAGAGGGGAAAGGGAGCAGTACTTC; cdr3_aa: CASSLSRGEREQYF
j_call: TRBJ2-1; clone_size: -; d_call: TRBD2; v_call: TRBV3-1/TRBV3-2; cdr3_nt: TGTGCCAGCAGCCAAGGTACTAGCGTTCACAATGAGCAGTTCTTC; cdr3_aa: CASSQGTSVHNEQFF